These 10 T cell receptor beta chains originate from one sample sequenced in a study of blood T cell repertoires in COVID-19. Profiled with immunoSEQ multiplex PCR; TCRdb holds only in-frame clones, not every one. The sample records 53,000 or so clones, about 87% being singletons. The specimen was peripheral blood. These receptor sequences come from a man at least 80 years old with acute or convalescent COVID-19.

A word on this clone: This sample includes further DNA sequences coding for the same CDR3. This CDR3 is CASSRGMNTEAFF. CDR3 in DNA: TGTGCCAGCAGTAGAGGGATGAACACTGAAGCTTTCTTT. V usage is TRBV6-5 and J usage is TRBJ1-1; no clear D. Deletions cut 5 bases from V and 0 bases from J, with 7 bases between. Per germline, CDR1 MNHEY and CDR2 SVGAGI. There are 13 residues in the CDR3.

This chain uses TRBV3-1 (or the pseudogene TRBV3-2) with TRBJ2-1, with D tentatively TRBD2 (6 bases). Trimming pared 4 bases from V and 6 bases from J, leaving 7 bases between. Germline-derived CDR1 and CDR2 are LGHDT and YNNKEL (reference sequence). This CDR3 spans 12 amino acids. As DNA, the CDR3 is TGTGCCAGCAGCCGGGAGGTCAATGAGCAGTTCTTC. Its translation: CASSREVNEQFF.

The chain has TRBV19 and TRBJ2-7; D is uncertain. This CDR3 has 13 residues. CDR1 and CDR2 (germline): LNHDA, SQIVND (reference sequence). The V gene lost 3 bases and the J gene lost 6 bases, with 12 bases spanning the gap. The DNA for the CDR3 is TGTGCCAGTAGTATGCGTACGTCGCCCGAGCAGTACTTC. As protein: CASSMRTSPEQYF. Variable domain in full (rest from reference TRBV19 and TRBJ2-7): DGGITQSPKYLFRKEGQNVTLSCEQNLNHDAMYWYRQDPGQGLRLIYYSQIVNDFQKGDIAEGYSVSREKKESFPLTVTSAQKNPTAFYLCASSMRTSPEQYFGPGTRLTVT.

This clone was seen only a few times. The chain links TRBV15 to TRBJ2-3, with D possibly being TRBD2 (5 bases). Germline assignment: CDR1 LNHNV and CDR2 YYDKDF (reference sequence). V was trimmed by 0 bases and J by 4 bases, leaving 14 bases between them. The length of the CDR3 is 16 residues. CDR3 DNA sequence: TGTGCCACCAGCAGAGAATTGGAGGTCTGGGCAGATACGCAGTATTTT. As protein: CATSRELEVWADTQYF.

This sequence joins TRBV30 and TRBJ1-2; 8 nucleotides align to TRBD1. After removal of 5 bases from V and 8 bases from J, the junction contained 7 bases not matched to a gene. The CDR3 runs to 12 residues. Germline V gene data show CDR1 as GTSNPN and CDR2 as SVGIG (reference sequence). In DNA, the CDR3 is TGTGCCTGGGTTGGACAGGGAGGCGGCTACACCTTC. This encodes CAWVGQGGGYTF.

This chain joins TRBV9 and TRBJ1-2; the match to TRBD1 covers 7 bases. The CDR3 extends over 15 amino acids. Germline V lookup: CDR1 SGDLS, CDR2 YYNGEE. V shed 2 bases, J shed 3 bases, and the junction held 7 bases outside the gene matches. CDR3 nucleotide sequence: TGTGCCAGCAGCGTGCGACAGGGTTTGGACTATGGCTACACCTTC. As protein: CASSVRQGLDYGYTF.

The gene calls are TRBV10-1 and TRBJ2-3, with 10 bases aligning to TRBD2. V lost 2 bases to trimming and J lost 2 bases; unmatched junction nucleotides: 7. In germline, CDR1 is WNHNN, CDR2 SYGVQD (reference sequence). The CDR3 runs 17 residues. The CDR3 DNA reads TGCGCCAGCAGTGAGGATACAGCGGGGGGGCCCACAGATACGCAGTATTTT. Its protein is CASSEDTAGGPTDTQYF.

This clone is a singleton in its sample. The CDR3 sequence: CASSFNRGNSPLHF. CDR3 in DNA: TGTGCCAGCAGCTTTAACAGGGGGAATTCACCCCTCCACTTT. The chain combines TRBV5-6 with TRBJ1-6; 8 bases match TRBD1. The CDR3 is 14 amino acids. Germline loops: CDR1 SGHDT, CDR2 YYEEEE. V was pared by 2 bases and J by 7 bases, with 2 bases of the junction left unmatched.

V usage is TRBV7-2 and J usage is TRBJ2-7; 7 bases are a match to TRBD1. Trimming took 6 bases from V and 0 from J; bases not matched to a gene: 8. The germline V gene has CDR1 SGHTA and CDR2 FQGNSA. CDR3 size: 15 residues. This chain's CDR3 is CASSFRGHSSYEQYF. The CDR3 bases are TGTGCCAGCAGTTTTAGGGGGCATAGCTCCTACGAGCAGTACTTC.

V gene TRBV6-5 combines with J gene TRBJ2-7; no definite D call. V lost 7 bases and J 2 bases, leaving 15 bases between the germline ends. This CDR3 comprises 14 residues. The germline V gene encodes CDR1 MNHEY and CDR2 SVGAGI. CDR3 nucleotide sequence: TGTGCCAGCAAACCCCGCAGCGACGCCTACGAGCAGTACTTC. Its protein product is CASKPRSDAYEQYF.